The 17 T cell receptor beta chains listed next were all sequenced from one sample in a study of T cell responses to AZD1222 COVID-19 vaccine. Method: immunoSEQ multiplex PCR; TCRdb's copy keeps in-frame clones and lacks some. The repertoire holds 99,000 or so clones, with over 85% as singletons. Sequencing was performed on peripheral blood, taken on day 0 of AZD1222 vaccination. The receptor source for this set is an adult in good health.

The chain uses TRBV19 and TRBJ2-5, with a possible D match to TRBD2 (6 bases). Germline V CDR1 and CDR2: LNHDA, SQIVND (reference sequence). Trimming removed 1 base at V and 2 bases at J, with 14 bases between. This CDR3 has 16 residues. The CDR3 region has the DNA TGTGCCAGTAGTATAGTTACCGGGACTCCTCAAGAGACCCAGTACTTC. Residues: CASSIVTGTPQETQYF.

The genes are TRBV3-1 (or the pseudogene TRBV3-2) and TRBJ2-1; D is unresolved. The V gene's germline CDR1 is LGHDT and CDR2 YNNKEL (reference sequence). The CDR3 spans 11 residues. Trimming shortened V by 3 bases and J by 7 bases, and 4 bases separated the two germline ends. CDR3 amino acids: CASSQGNEQFF. The CDR3 DNA is TGTGCCAGCAGCCAGGGGAATGAGCAGTTCTTC.

The rearrangement uses TRBV6-2 or TRBV6-3 and TRBJ2-7; no clear D gene. Germline-derived CDR1 and CDR2 are MNHEY and SVGEGT. This CDR3 contains 15 residues. V was pared by 6 bases and J by 9 bases, with 24 bases between. CDR3: CASSPLLDTNLGQYF. As DNA, the CDR3 is TGTGCCAGCAGCCCTCTCCTAGACACGAATCTTGGGCAGTACTTC.

The chain joins TRBV5-1 to TRBJ2-5; 9 nucleotides match TRBD1. CDR3 length equals 14 residues. V gave up 4 bases and J gave up 3 bases; unmatched junction bases: 4. In germline, CDR1 is SGHRS, CDR2 YFSETQ. The CDR3 DNA sequence: TGCGCCAGCAGCGTCCGGACAGGGGAAGAGACCCAGTACTTC. Translated: CASSVRTGEETQYF.

This clone appeared once. This chain joins TRBV4-1 and TRBJ1-4; D might be TRBD1 (5 bases). The CDR3 extends over 17 amino acids. Per the germline V gene, CDR1 is MGHRA and CDR2 is YSYEKL. V dropped 4 bases and J dropped 5 bases, with 20 bases sitting between them. DNA of the CDR3: TGCGCCAGCAGCCTCAAAGTCGGTGCAGGGCGAAATGAAAAACTGTTTTTT. This translates into CASSLKVGAGRNEKLFF.

The chain uses TRBV27 and TRBJ1-1; D ambiguous. The CDR3 is 11 amino acids. Germline CDR1 MNHEY, CDR2 SMNVEV (reference sequence). V was cut by 9 bases and J by 5 bases, with 10 bases left in between. The CDR3 nucleotides are TGTGCCAGTGGGAATCCTACTGAAGCTTTCTTT. This translates into CASGNPTEAFF.

This chain uses TRBV5-1 with TRBJ1-1; the match to TRBD1 covers 8 bases. The CDR3 extends over 14 amino acids. Germline values: CDR1 SGHRS, CDR2 YFSETQ. J gave up 6 bases and V 4 bases, and 8 bases lay outside the gene matches. CDR3 residues: CASSPDRGGAEAFF. In nucleotides, the CDR3 is TGCGCCAGCAGCCCTGACAGGGGAGGGGCTGAAGCTTTCTTT.

V gene TRBV4-2 combines with J gene TRBJ2-5; perhaps TRBD1 as D (5 bases). Per germline, CDR1 LGHNA and CDR2 YNFKEQ. CDR3 size: 16 residues. V dropped 0 bases and J dropped 11 bases, with 22 bases sitting between them. The CDR3 is CASSQETDPLMVSQYF. CDR3 bases: TGTGCCAGCAGCCAAGAGACAGACCCCCTAATGGTTAGTCAGTACTTC.

The chain carries TRBV10-3 and TRBJ1-4; D might be TRBD1 (5 bases). Trimming pared 2 bases from V and 4 bases from J, leaving 8 bases between. The CDR3 runs to 14 residues. Germline V gene sequence: CDR1 ENHRY, CDR2 SYGVKD. In nucleotides, the CDR3 is TGTGCCATCAGTGAGGGGGGTAGTAATGAAAAACTGTTTTTT. Its translation is CAISEGGSNEKLFF.

The chain carries TRBV10-1 and TRBJ1-1; D remains unclear. Germline V lookup: CDR1 WNHNN, CDR2 SYGVQD (reference sequence). V was clipped by 5 bases and J by 3 bases, with 10 bases between them. The CDR3 runs to 13 residues. The CDR3 here is CASSPGGYTEAFF. The DNA of the CDR3 is TGCGCCAGCAGTCCAGGAGGGTACACTGAAGCTTTCTTT.

The V and J genes are TRBV18 and TRBJ1-1; TRBD1 is a possible D gene (5 bases). V was pared by 3 bases and J by 0 bases, with 20 bases between. CDR1 and CDR2 from the germline V gene are KGHSH and LQKENI. This CDR3 has 18 amino acids. In nucleotides, the CDR3 is TGTGCCAGCTCACCCCACTCCCCTCAGGGTTCTATGAACACTGAAGCTTTCTTT. Translated: CASSPHSPQGSMNTEAFF.

The chain uses TRBV3-1 (or the pseudogene TRBV3-2) and TRBJ2-7, with D hard to call. Germline values: CDR1 LGHDT, CDR2 YNNKEL (reference sequence). The CDR3 is made up of 11 amino acids. V shed 5 bases and J shed 5 bases, with 7 bases lying between them. In nucleotides, the CDR3 is TGTGCCAGCAGCGCACAGAACGAGCAGTACTTC. Amino acids: CASSAQNEQYF.

This clone was detected a few times. The chain uses TRBV18 and TRBJ1-4; possibly TRBD1 for D (6 bases). The germline CDR1 and CDR2 sequences are KGHSH and LQKENI. The germline V and J ends were trimmed by 7 bases and 8 bases, with 11 bases remaining between them. The CDR3 covers 12 residues. CDR3 amino acids: CASCTGSEKLFF. CDR3 DNA: TGTGCCAGCTGTACAGGGAGCGAAAAACTGTTTTTT.

J is TRBJ2-1 and V is TRBV13, with 8 nucleotides matching TRBD2. This CDR3 has 12 amino acids. The junction had 7 bases not matched to a gene; V was cut back by 10 bases and J by 8 bases. Looked up from germline, CDR1 is PRHDT and CDR2 is FYEKMQ (reference sequence). The CDR3 here is CATRLASYEQFF. The CDR3 DNA is TGTGCCACGCGACTAGCGTCCTATGAGCAGTTCTTC.

This clone has a single count. This sequence joins TRBV9 and TRBJ2-1; TRBD2 matches at 10 bases. Germline CDR1 and CDR2: SGDLS and YYNGEE. The CDR3 totals 15 residues. Unmatched junction bases numbered 5, after V lost 0 bases and J lost 8 bases. The DNA for the CDR3 is TGTGCCAGCAGCGTAGTGCTAGCGGGAGTGGATGAGCAGTTCTTC. Residues: CASSVVLAGVDEQFF.

The chain recombines TRBV7-9 with TRBJ1-2, with 10 bases aligning to TRBD1. The CDR3 length is 15 residues. In germline, CDR1 is SEHNR, CDR2 FQNEAQ (reference sequence). The trim removed 4 bases at V and 3 bases at J, leaving 5 bases unmatched. The CDR3 nucleotides are TGTGCCAGCAGCTCGACAGGGGGCGATGACTATGGCTACACCTTC. It codes for CASSSTGGDDYGYTF.

The rearrangement joins TRBV29-1 to TRBJ2-5, with TRBD1 matching 7 bases. This CDR3 has 12 amino acids. The trim removed 5 bases at V and 5 bases at J, leaving 5 bases unmatched. Per germline, CDR1 SQVTM and CDR2 ANQGSEA. The CDR3 spells CSVQGDGETQYF. CDR3 DNA: TGCAGCGTTCAGGGGGATGGGGAGACCCAGTACTTC.